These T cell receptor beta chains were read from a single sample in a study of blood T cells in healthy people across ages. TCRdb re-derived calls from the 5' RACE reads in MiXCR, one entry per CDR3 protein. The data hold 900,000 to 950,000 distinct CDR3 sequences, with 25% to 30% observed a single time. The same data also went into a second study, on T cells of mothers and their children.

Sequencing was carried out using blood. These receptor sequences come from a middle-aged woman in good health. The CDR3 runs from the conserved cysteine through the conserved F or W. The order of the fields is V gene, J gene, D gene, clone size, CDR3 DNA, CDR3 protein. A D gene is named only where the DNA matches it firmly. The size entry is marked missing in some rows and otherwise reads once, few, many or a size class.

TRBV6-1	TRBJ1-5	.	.	TGTGCCAGCAGGATAGGGACCCCGAATCAGCCCCAGCATTTT	CASRIGTPNQPQHF
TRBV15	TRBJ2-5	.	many	TGTGCCACCAGCAGAGATCTTACGCCGAGGGAGACCCAGTACTTC	CATSRDLTPRETQYF
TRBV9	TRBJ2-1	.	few	TGTGCCAGCAGCGTAGCTTTATCAGGGAATGAGCAGTTCTTC	CASSVALSGNEQFF
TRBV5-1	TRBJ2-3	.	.	TGCGCCGGCAGTTATGGACGTGAGGATACGCAGTATTTT	CAGSYGREDTQYF
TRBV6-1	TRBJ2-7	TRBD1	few	TGTGCCAGTCGGACAGGGATTACGCAGCAGTACTTC	CASRTGITQQYF
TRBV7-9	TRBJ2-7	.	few	TGTGCCAGCAGCTTAAGCTGGACAGAGGAAGAGATCCAGTACTTC	CASSLSWTEEEIQYF
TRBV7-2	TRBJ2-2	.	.	TGTGCCAGCACCCCTCGCCGGACCTTCACCGGGGAGCTGTTTTTT	CASTPRRTFTGELFF
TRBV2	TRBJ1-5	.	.	TGTGCCAGCAGTGACCTACCGGGGTTGTCAAACAATCAGCCCCAGCATTTT	CASSDLPGLSNNQPQHF
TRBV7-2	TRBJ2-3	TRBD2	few	TGTGCCAGCGGGCCCCGCTCAGCGGGGGAGCTCACAGATACGCAGTATTTT	CASGPRSAGELTDTQYF
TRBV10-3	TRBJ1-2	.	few	TGTGCCATCAGCCACGGAATGCTTTATGGCTACACCTTC	CAISHGMLYGYTF
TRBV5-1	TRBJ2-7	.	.	TGCGCCAGCAGCCTCACCGGCCAGGGTGGCCTTTACGAGCAGTACTTC	CASSLTGQGGLYEQYF
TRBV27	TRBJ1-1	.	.	TGTGCCAGCAGCTGGGCCAGCCACACTGAAGCTTTCTTT	CASSWASHTEAFF
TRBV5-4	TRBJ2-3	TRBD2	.	TGTGCCAGCAGCTCCGAGTGGGGACTAGACACAGATACGCAGTATTTT	CASSSEWGLDTDTQYF
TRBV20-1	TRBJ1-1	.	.	TGCAGTGCTAGACCCCGCCCTGGGGTCACTGAAGCTTTCTTT	CSARPRPGVTEAFF
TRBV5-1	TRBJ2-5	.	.	TGCGCCAGCAGTCCGGCGGGAAGGAGGACCCAGTACTTC	CASSPAGRRTQYF
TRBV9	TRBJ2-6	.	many	TGTGCCAGCAGCGTAGATGGGGCCAACGTCCTGACTTTC	CASSVDGANVLTF
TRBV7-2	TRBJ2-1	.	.	TGTGTCAGCAGCTTAGCTGCGTCTTCTAAGCAGTGCTTC	CVSSLAASSKQCF
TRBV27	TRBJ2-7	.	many	TGTGCCAGCAGCTCCCTAGGGGGGGTCTCCTACGAGCAGTACTTC	CASSSLGGVSYEQYF
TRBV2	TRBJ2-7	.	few	TGTGCCAGCAGTGGGTACGGGACGCCGGCCTACGAGCAGTACTTC	CASSGYGTPAYEQYF
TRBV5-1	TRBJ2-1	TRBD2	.	TGCGCCAGCAGCTTGGTATTAAGCGGGGGGCGCCGCTCCTGCAATGAGCAGTTCTTC	CASSLVLSGGRRSCNEQFF
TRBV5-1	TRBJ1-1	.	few	TGCGCCAGCAGCTTGGACGTCGGGCGTACTGAAGCTTTCTTT	CASSLDVGRTEAFF
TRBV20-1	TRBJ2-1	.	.	TGCAGTGCCACCCTCCCCTGGGCGGGTTCTTACAGCTCCTACAATGAGCAGTTCTTC	CSATLPWAGSYSSYNEQFF
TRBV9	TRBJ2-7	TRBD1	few	TGTGCCAGCAGCGTAAGACAGGGTTCCTACGAGCAGTACTTC	CASSVRQGSYEQYF
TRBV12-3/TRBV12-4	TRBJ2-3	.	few	TGTGCCAGCACCCGGGACGGTGACGTGGATACGCAGTATTTT	CASTRDGDVDTQYF
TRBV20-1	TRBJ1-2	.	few	TGCAGTGCCACCCAGATTCGCCATGGCTACACCTTC	CSATQIRHGYTF
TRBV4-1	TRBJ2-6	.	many	TGCGCCAGCAGCCCGACGGAGGGGGCCAACGTCCTGACTTTC	CASSPTEGANVLTF
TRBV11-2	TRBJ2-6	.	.	TGTGCCAGCAGCTCAGACCCGCAGGCCTACTCTGGGGCCAACGTCCTGACTTTC	CASSSDPQAYSGANVLTF